This T cell receptor beta chain originates from a study of T cells in Graves' hyperthyroidism and ophthalmopathy. Across the whole study: Once the initial diagnosis was made, peripheral blood was obtained before any treatment.

Germline CDR1 reads SEHNR; CDR2 reads FQNEAQ (reference sequence). The CDR3 runs to 16 residues. Trimming took 1 base from V and 3 from J, leaving 15 bases between them. This clonotype appeared many times. What was amplified from RNA transcripts were TCR beta CDR3 regions. First-round RT-PCR targeting the TCR CDR3 was performed with the HTBI primer set. TCRdb processed the multiplex PCR reads anew with MiXCR; each CDR3 protein has one entry. This table holds 500,000 to 650,000 distinct CDR3 sequences, around 15% found once. Patients aged 18 to 65 had newly diagnosed hyperthyroidism of under 2 months' duration. Out of approximately 10 ml of fresh peripheral blood came the PBMCs.

The sample taken for sequencing was blood. The receptor was isolated from a woman aged 40 to 50 with Graves' hyperthyroidism. This rearrangement joins TRBV7-9 to TRBJ2-5; D might be TRBD1 (6 bases). CDR3 sequence (DNA): TGTGCCAGCAGCTTAGGCTACAGGGACGTTGAAGAGACCCAGTACTTC. Translation gives CASSLGYRDVEETQYF.